This T cell receptor (beta chain) emerged from a study of identical twins (dated by TCRdb to about 2016). Study-wide context: To test whether fetal clonotypes persist, the study used deep sequencing on TCR alpha and beta repertoires from monozygotic twins, unrelated adults of various ages, and cord blood. To rule out contamination, replicate twin experiments were performed at different times with different library preparation protocols.

Library prep was done by 5' RACE. The instrument given in TCRdb is Illumina HiSeq 2000. A universal primer binding site was added through template switching, and the final cDNA carried a unique molecular identifier so that TCR cDNA molecules could be counted accurately. Specific primers in the conserved constant-segment region were used to synthesize first-strand cDNA for TCR alpha and beta chains. Each cDNA library was double barcoded, with a SMART-Mk sample barcode plus Illumina barcodes, to control for contamination. TruSeq adapter sequences and Illumina sample barcodes were added in two successive PCR steps. The TCR alpha and beta cDNA libraries were sequenced on the Illumina HiSeq platform using custom primers. The study's own analysis went as follows. MiGEC was used to process raw reads and extract unique molecular identifiers, and MiXCR was used to find CDR3 positions. Recombination models were inferred per individual with the repgenHMM and IGoR tools using an EM algorithm. Shared clonotype analysis was performed with the tcR package in R, normalizing sharing by the product of cloneset sizes. To study raw recombination without the effects of thymic and clonal selection, out-of-frame nonproductive sequences were analyzed. Using fastp trimming at Q25 and MiXCR clonotype assembly, TCRdb reanalyzed the public sequencing data and kept in-frame beta chains. Duplicate CDR3 protein sequences are folded into a single record with the most common DNA and genes. Here the V and J calls rest on TCRdb's processing, not on the authors' analysis. The sample table lists about 250,000 distinct CDR3 sequences, 7.5% of them with a count of one. The top ten clones comprise more than 5% of the sample.

Cut back by 3 bases and 4 bases, the V and J ends lie 8 bases apart. The CDR3 spans 13 residues, from the cysteine through the phenylalanine. Only CDR3 DNA is held: 39 bases, read in frame from base 1. This clonotype was seen repeatedly, ten times or more. What this receptor recognizes is not known. No base-level quality is on record; no much larger clone is a single base apart. What the study reported, not specific to this receptor: Compared with coincidental sharing between unrelated individuals, out-of-frame TCR alpha sequences shared between twins had an excess of sequences with low generation probability. Abundant cord blood beta clonotypes carried fewer insertions; young adult naive repertoires showed a weaker similar trend, while memory repertoires showed none. Out-of-frame TCR alpha sharing in monozygotic twins was systematically underestimated by recombination models, whereas sharing between unrelated individuals was in agreement with the recombination models. Because the same donors could not be followed over many years, conclusions were based on cross-sectional statistical analysis. The excess sharing between twins in beta out-of-frame sequences was weaker because fewer shared sequences reduced the signal-to-noise ratio. Invariant T cells such as MAIT and iNKT could partly confound zero-insertion analyses, although diverse VJ usage argued against such confounding for most clonotypes.

All donors were healthy Caucasians. The twin cohort consisted of three pairs of female monozygotic twins, all aged roughly 18 to 30 years. Positive isolation kits from Invitrogen were used to isolate CD4+ and CD8+ T cell populations. These data are also associated with another study on yellow fever vaccine responses in identical twins. The second investigation adds: The authors reported that the T cell response to vaccination in identical twins appeared partly convergent and partly personalized. Focusing on identical twins, the study followed the T cell clones that responded to the vaccine, and did so with precision.

The receptor chain draws on TRBV12-3 or TRBV12-4 and TRBJ2-3, with no reliable assignment of the D segment. The sample consisted of CD8+ T cells sorted from blood. The receptor's source is a woman aged 18-29 years in good health. The CDR3 in this case is CASSLALSDTQYF. The DNA sequence is TGTGCCAGCAGTTTGGCGCTATCAGATACGCAGTATTTT.